This T cell receptor (beta chain) came from a study of blood T cell repertoires in COVID-19. Across the study: Sample material is recorded as cDNA or gDNA derived from T cells, B-cell-depleted T cells, or PBMCs.

This CDR3 region has 12 residues. Germline V gives CDR1 WNHNN, CDR2 SYGVQD (reference sequence). The V end lost 3 bases, the J end lost 7 bases, and 7 bases lay between the germline ends. This clone was detected once. Method: immunoSEQ multiplex PCR; TCRdb's copy keeps in-frame clones and lacks some. The table has 200,000 to 250,000 clones, 80% to 90% seen once; the top ten hold under 4%. Allocation to cohorts depended on clinical history reported by the participants. The chain combines TRBV10-1 with TRBJ2-1; D call uncertain. The sequence was collected from a woman between 35 and 50 years old with acute COVID-19. Sequencing input: PBMCs or T cells enriched from blood (not recorded which). In nucleotides, the CDR3 is TGCGCCAGCAGTGATAGCTTAAATGAGCAGTTCTTC. The encoded protein is CASSDSLNEQFF.